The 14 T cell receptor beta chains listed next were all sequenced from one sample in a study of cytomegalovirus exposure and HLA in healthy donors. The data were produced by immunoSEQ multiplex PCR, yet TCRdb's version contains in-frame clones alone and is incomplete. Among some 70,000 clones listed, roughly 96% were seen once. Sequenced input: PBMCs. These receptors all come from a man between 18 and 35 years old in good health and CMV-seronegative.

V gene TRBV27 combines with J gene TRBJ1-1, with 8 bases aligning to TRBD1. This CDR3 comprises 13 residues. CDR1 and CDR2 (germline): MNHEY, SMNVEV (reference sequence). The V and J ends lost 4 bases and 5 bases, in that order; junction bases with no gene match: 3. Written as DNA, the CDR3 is TGTGCCAGCAGTTCACAGGGGGGGACTGAAGCTTTCTTT. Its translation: CASSSQGGTEAFF.

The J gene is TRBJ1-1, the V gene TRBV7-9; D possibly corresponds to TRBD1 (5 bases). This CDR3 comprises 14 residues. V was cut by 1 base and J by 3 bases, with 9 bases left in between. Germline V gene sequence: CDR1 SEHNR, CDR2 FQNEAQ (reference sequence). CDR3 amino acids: CASSLVGGDTEAFF. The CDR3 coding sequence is TGTGCCAGCAGCTTAGTGGGGGGAGACACTGAAGCTTTCTTT.

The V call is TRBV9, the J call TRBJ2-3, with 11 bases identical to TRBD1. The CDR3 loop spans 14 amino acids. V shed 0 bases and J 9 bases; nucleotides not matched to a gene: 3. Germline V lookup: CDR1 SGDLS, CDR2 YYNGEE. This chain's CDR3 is CASSVGDRGRTQYF. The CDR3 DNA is TGTGCCAGCAGCGTAGGGGACAGGGGGAGGACGCAGTATTTT.

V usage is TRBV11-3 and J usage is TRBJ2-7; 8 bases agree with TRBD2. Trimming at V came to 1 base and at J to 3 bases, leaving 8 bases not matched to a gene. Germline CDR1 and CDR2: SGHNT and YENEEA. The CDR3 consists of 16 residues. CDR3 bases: TGTGCCAGCAGCTTAGCCCGGGGGGGTGGTTACTACGAGCAGTACTTC. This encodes CASSLARGGGYYEQYF.

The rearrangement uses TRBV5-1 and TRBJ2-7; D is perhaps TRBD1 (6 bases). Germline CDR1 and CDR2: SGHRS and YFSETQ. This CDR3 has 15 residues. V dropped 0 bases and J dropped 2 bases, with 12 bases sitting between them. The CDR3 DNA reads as TGCGCCAGCAGCTTGGCCTCCGGGACAACCTACGAGCAGTACTTC. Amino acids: CASSLASGTTYEQYF.

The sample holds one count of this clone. The DNA for the CDR3 is TGTGCCAGCAGCTCCGATACATTCTCTGGAAACACCATATATTTT. The encoded protein is CASSSDTFSGNTIYF. V gene TRBV5-6 combines with J gene TRBJ1-3, with no clear D. CDR1 is SGHDT, CDR2 YYEEEE, per germline. The V gene lost 3 bases and the J gene lost 0 bases, with 10 bases spanning the gap. The CDR3 length is 15 residues.

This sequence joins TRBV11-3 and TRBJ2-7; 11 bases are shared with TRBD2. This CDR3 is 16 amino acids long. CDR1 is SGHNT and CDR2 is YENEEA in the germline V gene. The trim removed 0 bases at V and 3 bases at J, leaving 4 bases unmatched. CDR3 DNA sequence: TGTGCCAGCAGCTTAGATGGGGGACTAGCGGTCTACGAGCAGTACTTC. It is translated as CASSLDGGLAVYEQYF.

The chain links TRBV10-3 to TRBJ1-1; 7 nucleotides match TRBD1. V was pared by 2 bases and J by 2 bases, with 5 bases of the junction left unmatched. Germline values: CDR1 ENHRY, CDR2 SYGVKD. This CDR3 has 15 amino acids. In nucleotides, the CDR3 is TGTGCCATCAGTGAGGAGGGACAGCAAAACACTGAAGCTTTCTTT. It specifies CAISEEGQQNTEAFF.

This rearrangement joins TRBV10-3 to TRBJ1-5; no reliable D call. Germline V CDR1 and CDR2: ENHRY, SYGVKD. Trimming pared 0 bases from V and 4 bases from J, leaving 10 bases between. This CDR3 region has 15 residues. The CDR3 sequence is CAISESQVRNQPQHF. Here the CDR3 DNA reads TGTGCCATCAGTGAGTCGCAGGTTAGGAATCAGCCCCAGCATTTT.

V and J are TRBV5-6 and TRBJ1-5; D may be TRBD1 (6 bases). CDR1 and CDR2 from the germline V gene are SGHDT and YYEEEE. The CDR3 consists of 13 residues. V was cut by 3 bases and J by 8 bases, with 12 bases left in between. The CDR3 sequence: CASSSRGSEPQHF. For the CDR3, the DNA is TGTGCCAGCAGCTCCAGGGGTTCGGAGCCCCAGCATTTT.

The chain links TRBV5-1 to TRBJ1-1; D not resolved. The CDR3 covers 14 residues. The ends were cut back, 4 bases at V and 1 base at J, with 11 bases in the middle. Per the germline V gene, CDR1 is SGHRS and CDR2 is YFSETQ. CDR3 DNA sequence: TGCGCCAGCAGCCCAGTGTCAGGGAACACTGAAGCTTTCTTT. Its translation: CASSPVSGNTEAFF.

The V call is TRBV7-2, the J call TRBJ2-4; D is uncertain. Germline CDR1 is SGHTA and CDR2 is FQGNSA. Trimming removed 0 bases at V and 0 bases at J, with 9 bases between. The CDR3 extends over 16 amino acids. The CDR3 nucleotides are TGTGCCAGCAGCTTAGCTGCGGAACTAGCCAAAAACATTCAGTACTTC. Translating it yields CASSLAAELAKNIQYF. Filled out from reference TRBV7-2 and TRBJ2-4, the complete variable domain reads GAGVSQSPSNKVTEKGKDVELRCDPISGHTALYWYRQSLGQGLEFLIYFQGNSAPDKSGLPSDRFSAERTGGSVSTLTIQRTQQEDSAVYLCASSLAAELAKNIQYFGAGTRLSVL.

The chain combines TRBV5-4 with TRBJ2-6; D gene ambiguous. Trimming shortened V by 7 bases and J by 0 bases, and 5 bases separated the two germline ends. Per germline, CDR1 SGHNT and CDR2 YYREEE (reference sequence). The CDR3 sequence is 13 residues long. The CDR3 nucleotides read TGTGCCAGCGGGCGCTCTGGGGCCAACGTCCTGACTTTC. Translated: CASGRSGANVLTF.

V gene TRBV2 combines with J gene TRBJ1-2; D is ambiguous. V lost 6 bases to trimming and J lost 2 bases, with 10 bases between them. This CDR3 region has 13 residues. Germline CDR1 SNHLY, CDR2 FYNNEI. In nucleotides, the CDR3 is TGTGCCAGCAGGGTCGAACAGAACTATGGCTACACCTTC. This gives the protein CASRVEQNYGYTF. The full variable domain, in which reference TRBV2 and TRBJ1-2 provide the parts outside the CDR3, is EPEVTQTPSHQVTQMGQEVILRCVPISNHLYFYWYRQILGQKVEFLVSFYNNEISEKSEIFDDQFSVERPDGSNFTLKIRSTKLEDSAMYFCASRVEQNYGYTFGSGTRLTVV.